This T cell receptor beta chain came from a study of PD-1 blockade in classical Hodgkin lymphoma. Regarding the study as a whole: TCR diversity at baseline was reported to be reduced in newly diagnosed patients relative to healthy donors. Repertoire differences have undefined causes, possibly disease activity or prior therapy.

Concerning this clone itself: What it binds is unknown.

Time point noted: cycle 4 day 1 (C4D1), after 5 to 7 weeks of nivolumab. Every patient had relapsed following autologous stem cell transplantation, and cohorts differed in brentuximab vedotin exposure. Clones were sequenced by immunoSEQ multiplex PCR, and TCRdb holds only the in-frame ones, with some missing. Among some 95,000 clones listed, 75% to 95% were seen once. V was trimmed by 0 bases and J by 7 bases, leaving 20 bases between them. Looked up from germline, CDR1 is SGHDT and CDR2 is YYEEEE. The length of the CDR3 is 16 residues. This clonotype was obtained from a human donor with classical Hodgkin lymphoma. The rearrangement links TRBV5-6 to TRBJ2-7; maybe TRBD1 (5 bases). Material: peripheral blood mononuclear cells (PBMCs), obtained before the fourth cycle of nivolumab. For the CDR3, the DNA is TGTGCCAGCAGCTTGGACGTTCGGGCAGGGTTCGATGAGCAGTACTTC. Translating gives CASSLDVRAGFDEQYF.